Shown below are 24 T cell receptor beta chains from a single sample sequenced in a study of beta chain features in type 1 diabetes. The study reverse transcribed the entire isolated RNA, so it sequenced expressed TCRB transcripts. Clones were read by immunoSEQ multiplex PCR, and TCRdb kept only the in-frame ones, dropping some. The repertoire holds roughly 230,000 clones, with under 13% as singletons. The antigens these receptors bind are not known. Study results and limitations: Within each of all four CD4+ subsets, Type 1 diabetes patients had TCRB CDR3s that were moderately but significantly shorter.

Sequenced sample: naive CD4+ T cells from blood. The receptor set was obtained from a man under 40 with type 1 diabetes.

V and J are TRBV7-9 and TRBJ1-2; D might be TRBD1 (5 bases). CDR1 is SEHNR and CDR2 is FQNEAQ in the germline V gene (reference sequence). Trimming pared 0 bases from V and 4 bases from J, leaving 12 bases between. This CDR3 has 15 amino acids. Here the CDR3 reads CASSLAAGPIYGYTF. The CDR3 coding sequence is TGTGCCAGCAGCTTAGCGGCGGGGCCGATCTATGGCTACACCTTC.

This clone was recorded a few times. The chain employs TRBV30 and TRBJ2-5; 7 bases are shared with TRBD1. The CDR3 covers 13 residues. V lost 4 bases, J lost 5 bases, and 7 bases stayed unmatched. Germline loops: CDR1 GTSNPN, CDR2 SVGIG (reference sequence). In DNA form, the CDR3 reads TGTGCCTGGACAAGAACAGGGGTGGAGACCCAGTACTTC. Encoded protein: CAWTRTGVETQYF.

The rearrangement joins TRBV7-2 to TRBJ2-2; 7 bases line up with TRBD2. Germline trimming cut 4 bases from V and 8 bases from J; bases unmatched to any gene: 4. Germline V gene data show CDR1 as SGHTA and CDR2 as FQGNSA. This CDR3 region has 13 residues. This chain's CDR3 is CASSSPGLGELFF. In DNA, the CDR3 is TGTGCCAGCAGCTCCCCGGGACTAGGGGAGCTGTTTTTT. Full variable domain (outside the CDR3, taken from reference TRBV7-2 and TRBJ2-2): GAGVSQSPSNKVTEKGKDVELRCDPISGHTALYWYRQSLGQGLEFLIYFQGNSAPDKSGLPSDRFSAERTGGSVSTLTIQRTQQEDSAVYLCASSSPGLGELFFGEGSRLTVL.

The chain couples TRBV7-9 to TRBJ1-2; 7 nucleotides align to TRBD1. CDR3 length: 13 residues. Germline CDR1 and CDR2: SEHNR and FQNEAQ (reference sequence). Unmatched junction bases numbered 5, after V lost 5 bases and J lost 5 bases. CDR3 protein: CASSQGGGYGYTF. The CDR3 nucleotides are TGTGCCAGCAGCCAAGGGGGCGGATATGGCTACACCTTC.

This clone was observed a few times. The chain is built from TRBV7-9 and TRBJ2-1, with 10 bases fitting TRBD2. The CDR3 sequence is 17 residues long. Germline CDR1 SEHNR, CDR2 FQNEAQ (reference sequence). V was pared by 2 bases and J by 0 bases, with 4 bases of the junction left unmatched. CDR3 nucleotide sequence: TGTGCCAGCAGCTTAACGTCTAGCGGGGGCTCCTACAATGAGCAGTTCTTC. Translation: CASSLTSSGGSYNEQFF.

This clone was seen more than once but under ten times. The V gene is TRBV4-1, the J gene TRBJ2-7; the match to TRBD1 covers 11 bases. The CDR3 covers 13 residues. Losses at the gene ends were 4 bases for V and 6 bases for J; bases not matched to a gene: 2. Germline V lookup: CDR1 MGHRA, CDR2 YSYEKL. CDR3 protein: CASSLGTGGEQYF. DNA of the CDR3: TGCGCCAGCAGCCTAGGGACAGGGGGCGAGCAGTACTTC.

In its sample, this clone was seen a few times. The chain employs TRBV21-1 and TRBJ2-6; the table gives TRBD2 as D, unverified against the DNA. TRBV21-1 is a documented pseudogene. CDR3 size: 16 residues. The CDR3 region has the DNA TGTGCCAGCAGCAAAGATCCCGTCTCCGGGGCCAACGTCCTGACTTTC. This codes for CASSKDPVSGANVLTF.

Only a few counts were recorded for this clone. The chain couples TRBV9 to TRBJ2-6, with no clear D. Per germline, CDR1 SGDLS and CDR2 YYNGEE. CDR3 length equals 14 residues. The V gene lost 3 bases and the J gene lost 0 bases, with 4 bases spanning the gap. CDR3 sequence: CASSAISGANVLTF. Written as DNA, the CDR3 is TGTGCCAGCAGCGCAATCTCTGGGGCCAACGTCCTGACTTTC.

This rearrangement joins TRBV18 to TRBJ1-5; a possible D gene is TRBD1 (5 bases). The V end lost 2 bases, the J end lost 4 bases, and 18 bases lay between the germline ends. The CDR3 contains 17 residues. CDR1 is KGHSH, CDR2 LQKENI, per germline. In DNA form, the CDR3 reads TGTGCCAGCTCACCATCCGTCAATAGCCGGGGGAATCAGCCCCAGCATTTT. This gives the protein CASSPSVNSRGNQPQHF.

The chain uses TRBV9 and TRBJ2-2; a possible D gene is TRBD1 (5 bases). Germline V lookup: CDR1 SGDLS, CDR2 YYNGEE. Trimming pared 3 bases from V and 6 bases from J, leaving 12 bases between. CDR3 size: 14 residues. CDR3 in amino acids: CASSAPRVSGELFF. CDR3 DNA: TGTGCCAGCAGCGCGCCCAGGGTGTCCGGGGAGCTGTTTTTT.

This clone came up a few times. The rearrangement joins TRBV28 to TRBJ2-7; TRBD1 matches at 7 bases. Germline values: CDR1 MDHEN, CDR2 SYDVKM. The CDR3 is 10 residues long. V trimming: 10 bases; J trimming: 7 bases; junction bases outside the gene matches: 4. CDR3 region: CATTGIEQYF. The CDR3 nucleotides are TGTGCCACGACAGGGATTGAGCAGTACTTC.

The CDR3 coding sequence is TGTGCCAGCAGCTTTTGGCAGGACTCCGAGCAGTACTTC. It encodes CASSFWQDSEQYF. V gene TRBV5-6 combines with J gene TRBJ2-7; weak D call: TRBD2 (5 bases). CDR1 SGHDT and CDR2 YYEEEE come from the germline V gene. Trimming left V 2 bases short and J 6 bases short, with 12 bases between. This CDR3 has 13 residues.

This clone was counted only a few times. The V call is TRBV18, the J call TRBJ1-3; D perhaps matches TRBD1 (6 bases). Germline loops: CDR1 KGHSH, CDR2 LQKENI. V shed 1 base and J shed 2 bases, with 9 bases lying between them. This CDR3 has 15 residues. This CDR3 reads CASSPRQDPGNTIYF. For the CDR3, the DNA is TGTGCCAGCTCACCACGACAGGACCCTGGAAACACCATATATTTT.

This clone was seen only a few times. This chain links TRBV4-2 with TRBJ1-2, with TRBD1 matching over 9 bases. V was pared by 1 base and J by 8 bases, with 5 bases of the junction left unmatched. This CDR3 is built from 14 residues. The germline CDR1 and CDR2 sequences are LGHNA and YNFKEQ. CDR3 DNA: TGTGCCAGCAGCCAAGGCACAGGGGGCATGGGCTACACCTTC. Translating it yields CASSQGTGGMGYTF.

The J gene is TRBJ2-3, the V gene TRBV18, with 11 bases fitting TRBD1. Losses at the gene ends were 2 bases for V and 2 bases for J; bases not matched to a gene: 3. The CDR3 has 16 residues. The germline V gene encodes CDR1 KGHSH and CDR2 LQKENI. The CDR3 DNA is TGTGCCAGCTCACCAATAGGACAGGGGGCCACAGATACGCAGTATTTT. Translating it yields CASSPIGQGATDTQYF.

This clone came up a few times. The DNA of the CDR3 is TGCGCCAGCAGCTTTACAGACAGTTCAACGACTGAAGCTTTCTTT. It codes for CASSFTDSSTTEAFF. The chain links TRBV5-1 to TRBJ1-1; D possibly corresponds to TRBD1 (5 bases). Trimming took off 2 bases at V and 5 bases at J, with 16 bases between the two ends. CDR1 is SGHRS, CDR2 YFSETQ, per germline. This CDR3 region has 15 residues.

This clone has more than one count but fewer than ten. The chain joins TRBV4-3 to TRBJ1-2, with TRBD1 matching over 10 bases. Germline lookup yields CDR1 LGHNA and CDR2 YSLEER. V shed 4 bases and J 7 bases; nucleotides not matched to a gene: 6. The CDR3 is 14 residues long. CDR3 region: CASSPGTGVFGYTF. As DNA, the CDR3 is TGCGCCAGCAGCCCCGGGACAGGGGTGTTTGGCTACACCTTC.

In this sample, this clone turned up a few times. The V call is TRBV10-3, the J call TRBJ2-7; 7 bases agree with TRBD1. The germline gives CDR1 ENHRY, CDR2 SYGVKD. V shed 5 bases, J shed 1 base, and the junction held 11 bases outside the gene matches. The CDR3 sequence is 16 residues long. The CDR3 loop reads CAISSFGDRDSYEQYF. The CDR3 nucleotides are TGTGCCATCAGTAGCTTCGGTGACAGGGATTCCTACGAGCAGTACTTC.

This clone was seen more than once but under ten times. The same CDR3 also results from other DNA sequences found in this sample. This chain connects TRBV30 to TRBJ1-1, with D tentatively TRBD1 (6 bases). CDR1 and CDR2 (germline): GTSNPN, SVGIG (reference sequence). Deletions cut 4 bases from V and 5 bases from J, with 8 bases between. There are 11 residues in the CDR3. The CDR3 DNA follows: TGTGCCTGGACCAGGGGTACTGAAGCTTTCTTT. As protein: CAWTRGTEAFF.

This clone turned up a few times. The chain joins TRBV5-4 to TRBJ2-1; D possibly corresponds to TRBD1 (5 bases). V lost 3 bases to trimming and J lost 2 bases, with 15 bases between them. The CDR3 is made up of 16 amino acids. Germline V CDR1 and CDR2: SGHNT, YYREEE (reference sequence). CDR3 in DNA: TGTGCCAGCAGCTATGACAGTCCGCGAGCCTACAATGAGCAGTTCTTC. Translation gives CASSYDSPRAYNEQFF.

This clone was detected a few times. The chain combines TRBV27 with TRBJ2-7; TRBD2 aligns across 8 bases. This CDR3 comprises 14 residues. Germline V gives CDR1 MNHEY, CDR2 SMNVEV (reference sequence). V was clipped by 6 bases and J by 3 bases; unmatched bases: 7. The DNA for the CDR3 is TGTGCCAGCAGACCGGGACTAGGGCTCTACGAGCAGTACTTC. It specifies CASRPGLGLYEQYF.

This clone has only a few counts. The rearrangement links TRBV4-2 to TRBJ2-7, with a possible D match to TRBD1 (6 bases). With 1 base removed from V and 3 bases from J, the gap between germline ends came to 10 bases. Germline CDR1 reads LGHNA; CDR2 reads YNFKEQ. CDR3 length: 14 residues. This CDR3 is CASSQVTGFYEQYF. The CDR3 DNA reads TGTGCCAGCAGCCAAGTCACAGGGTTCTACGAGCAGTACTTC.

Worth noting for this clone: A junction end diverges from the germline sequence, so it may reflect a read error. This chain uses TRBV6-1 with TRBJ2-7, with 11 bases that match TRBD1. The CDR3 length is 15 residues. CDR1 is MNHNS and CDR2 is SASEGT in the germline V gene. The CDR3 loop reads CASREGTGGNYEQYF. The CDR3 nucleotides are TGTGCCAGCAGGGAAGGGACAGGGGGAAACTACGAGCAGTACTTC.

This clone was observed a handful of times. This sequence joins TRBV7-3 and TRBJ2-7, with TRBD2 matching 11 bases. CDR1 is SGHTA, CDR2 FQGTGA, per germline. After removal of 1 base from V and 5 bases from J, the junction contained 4 bases not matched to a gene. The length of the CDR3 is 15 residues. CDR3 region: CASSLIAGGTHEQYF. As DNA, the CDR3 is TGTGCCAGCAGCTTAATAGCGGGGGGGACCCACGAGCAGTACTTC.